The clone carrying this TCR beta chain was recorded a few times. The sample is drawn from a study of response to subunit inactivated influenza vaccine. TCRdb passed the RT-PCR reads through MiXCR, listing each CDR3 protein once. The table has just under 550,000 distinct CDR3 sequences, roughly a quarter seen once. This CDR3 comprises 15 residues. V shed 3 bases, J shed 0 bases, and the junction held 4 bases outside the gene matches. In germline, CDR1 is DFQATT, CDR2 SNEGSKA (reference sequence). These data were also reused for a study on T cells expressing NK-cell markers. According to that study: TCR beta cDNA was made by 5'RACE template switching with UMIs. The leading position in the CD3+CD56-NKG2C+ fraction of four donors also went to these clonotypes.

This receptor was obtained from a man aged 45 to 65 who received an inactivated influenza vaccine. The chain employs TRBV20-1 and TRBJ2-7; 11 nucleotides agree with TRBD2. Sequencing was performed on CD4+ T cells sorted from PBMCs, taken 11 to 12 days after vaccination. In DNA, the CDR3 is TGCAGTGCTAGTCTACTAGCGGGAGACTCCTACGAGCAGTACTTC. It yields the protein CSASLLAGDSYEQYF.